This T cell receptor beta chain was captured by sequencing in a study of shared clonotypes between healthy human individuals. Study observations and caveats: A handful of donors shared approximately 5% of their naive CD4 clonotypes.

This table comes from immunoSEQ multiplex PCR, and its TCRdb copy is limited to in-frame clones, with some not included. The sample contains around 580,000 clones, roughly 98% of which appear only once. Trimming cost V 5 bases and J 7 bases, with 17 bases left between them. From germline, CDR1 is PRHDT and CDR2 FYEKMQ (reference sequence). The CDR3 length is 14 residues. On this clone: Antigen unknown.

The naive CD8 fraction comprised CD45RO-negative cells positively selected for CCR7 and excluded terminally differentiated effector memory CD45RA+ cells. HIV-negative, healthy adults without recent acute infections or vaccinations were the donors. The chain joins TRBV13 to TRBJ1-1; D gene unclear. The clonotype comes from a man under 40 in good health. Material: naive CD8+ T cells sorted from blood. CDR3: CASSPPGKQDEAFF. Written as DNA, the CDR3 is TGTGCCAGCAGCCCCCCCGGGAAGCAGGATGAAGCTTTCTTT.